This is a list of T cell receptor beta chains from one sample in a study of beta chain features in type 1 diabetes. Clones were sequenced by immunoSEQ multiplex PCR, and TCRdb holds only the in-frame ones, with some missing. This table has approximately 270,000 clones, approximately 15% appearing once. The sequenced sample consisted of naive CD4+ T cells from blood. Receptors were obtained from a man aged 30-40 years with type 1 diabetes. The CDR3 runs from the conserved cysteine through the conserved F or W. A D gene is named only where the DNA matches it firmly. Some rows mark clone size as missing; the rest say once, few, many or name a class of expanded clone.

D gene | J gene | V gene | clone size | CDR3 length | CDR3 protein | CDR3 DNA
TRBD2 | TRBJ2-7 | TRBV4-3 | few | 17 | CASSQGVAGGNSYEQYF | TGCGCCAGCAGCCAAGGCGTAGCGGGAGGGAACTCCTACGAGCAGTACTTC
TRBD2 | TRBJ2-3 | TRBV29-1 | . | 14 | CSVRGREGTDTQYF | TGCAGCGTCCGCGGGAGAGAGGGCACAGATACGCAGTATTTT
TRBD1 | TRBJ1-5 | TRBV6-1 | . | 15 | CASSDGQGGWQPQHF | TGTGCCAGCAGTGACGGACAGGGAGGTTGGCAGCCCCAGCATTTT
. | TRBJ2-3 | TRBV30 | few | 11 | CAWTITDTQYF | TGTGCCTGGACAATCACAGATACGCAGTATTTT
. | TRBJ2-6 | TRBV28 | . | 17 | CASSSPGVSPGANVLTF | TGTGCCAGCAGCTCGCCGGGAGTGTCCCCTGGGGCCAACGTCCTGACTTTC
. | TRBJ2-6 | TRBV10-3 | . | 16 | CAISERWSSGANVLTF | TGTGCCATCAGTGAGAGGTGGAGCTCTGGGGCCAACGTCCTGACTTTC
TRBD2 | TRBJ2-1 | TRBV25-1 | . | 13 | CASSSGGRNEQFF | TGTGCCAGCTCTAGCGGGGGTAGAAATGAGCAGTTCTTC
. | TRBJ2-5 | TRBV6-5 | few | 15 | CASSYSISGAQTQYF | TGTGCCAGCAGTTACTCCATATCAGGGGCACAGACCCAGTACTTC
TRBD2 | TRBJ2-1 | TRBV11-3 | few | 15 | CASSPRASGYNEQFF | TGTGCCAGCAGCCCCCGGGCTAGCGGCTACAATGAGCAGTTCTTC
TRBD1 | TRBJ2-2 | TRBV4-3 | . | 15 | CASSQGTGLAGELFF | TGCGCCAGCAGCCAAGGGACAGGGTTGGCCGGGGAGCTGTTTTTT
. | TRBJ2-5 | TRBV7-2 | . | 14 | CASSLNSGEETQYF | TGTGCCAGCAGCTTGAACTCGGGGGAAGAGACCCAGTACTTC
. | TRBJ2-1 | TRBV18 | . | 12 | CASRLENNEQFF | TGTGCCAGCCGACTCGAAAACAATGAGCAGTTCTTC
TRBD2 | TRBJ2-5 | TRBV28 | . | 16 | CASSSPGTSGSETQYF | TGTGCCAGCAGTTCCCCCGGGACTAGTGGGTCAGAGACCCAGTACTTC
. | TRBJ2-1 | TRBV6-4 | . | 13 | CASSGGGHNEQFF | TGTGCCAGCAGTGGAGGAGGGCACAATGAGCAGTTCTTC
. | TRBJ2-1 | TRBV18 | . | 15 | CASSPEVAISNEQFF | TGTGCCAGCTCACCCGAGGTAGCGATCTCGAATGAGCAGTTCTTC
. | TRBJ1-5 | TRBV28 | few | 13 | CASLPGVGQPQHF | TGTGCCAGCCTACCAGGGGTGGGTCAGCCCCAGCATTTT
TRBD1 | TRBJ2-1 | TRBV6-5 | few | 15 | CASSYSGTGGYEQFF | TGTGCCAGCAGTTACTCCGGGACAGGCGGGTATGAGCAGTTCTTC
TRBD2 | TRBJ2-1 | TRBV7-9 | few | 16 | CASSLGNSGRAGEQFF | TGTGCCAGCAGCTTAGGTAATAGCGGGAGGGCCGGTGAGCAGTTCTTC
TRBD1 | TRBJ2-2 | TRBV9 | . | 16 | CASSVKTGANTGELFF | TGTGCCAGCAGCGTAAAGACAGGGGCGAACACCGGGGAGCTGTTTTTT
. | TRBJ2-2 | TRBV28 | . | 13 | CASSLSTGGELFF | TGTGCCAGCAGTCTCTCAACGGGCGGGGAGCTGTTTTTT
TRBD1 | TRBJ1-4 | TRBV18 | . | 15 | CASSTTGVGNEKLFF | TGTGCCAGCTCAACCACAGGGGTTGGTAATGAAAAACTGTTTTTT
. | TRBJ2-7 | TRBV4-1 | once | 15 | CASSQDEDSFYEQYF | TGCGCCAGCAGCCAAGATGAGGACAGTTTCTACGAGCAGTACTTC
TRBD2 | TRBJ2-1 | TRBV7-8 | few | 15 | CASSLAGLTYNEQFF | TGTGCCAGCAGCTTAGCGGGACTAACATACAATGAGCAGTTCTTC
. | TRBJ2-3 | TRBV12-5 | . | 11 | CASGRGDTQYF | TGTGCTAGTGGACGCGGAGATACGCAGTATTTT
. | TRBJ2-7 | TRBV4-2 | few | 15 | CASSPGPQSSYEQYF | TGTGCCAGCAGCCCAGGTCCCCAGAGCTCCTACGAGCAGTACTTC
TRBD2 | TRBJ2-4 | TRBV7-2 | . | 15 | CASSLGTSGNGIQYF | TGTGCCAGCAGCTTAGGGACTAGCGGGAACGGCATTCAGTACTTC
TRBD1 | TRBJ1-1 | TRBV9 | once | 15 | CASSVGQGEGTEAFF | TGTGCCAGCAGCGTAGGTCAGGGGGAAGGGACTGAAGCTTTCTTT
TRBD2 | TRBJ2-7 | TRBV19 | few | 17 | CASSIDIGTSGSYEQYF | TGTGCCAGTAGTATAGATATCGGGACTAGCGGGAGTTACGAGCAGTACTTC
TRBD2 | TRBJ2-1 | TRBV4-2 | . | 16 | CASSQAGTSSYNEQFF | TGTGCCAGCAGCCAAGCCGGGACTAGCTCCTACAATGAGCAGTTCTTC
. | TRBJ2-7 | TRBV6-6 | few | 13 | CASHSRESYEQYF | TGTGCCAGCCACAGCCGTGAATCCTACGAGCAGTACTTC
. | TRBJ2-7 | TRBV6-5 | . | 14 | CASSYSGSGYEQYF | TGTGCCAGCAGTTACTCTGGTAGCGGCTACGAGCAGTACTTC
TRBD2 | TRBJ2-1 | TRBV5-4 | . | 15 | CASSSLADRYNEQFF | TGTGCCAGCAGCTCGCTAGCGGACCGCTACAATGAGCAGTTCTTC
. | TRBJ2-7 | TRBV5-4 | . | 18 | CASSLDLAQGWSSYEQYF | TGTGCCAGCAGCTTGGATCTAGCGCAAGGATGGAGCTCCTACGAGCAGTACTTC
TRBD1 | TRBJ2-7 | TRBV4-2 | few | 15 | CASSQERTGSYEQYF | TGTGCCAGCAGCCAGGAACGGACAGGTTCCTACGAGCAGTACTTC
TRBD2 | TRBJ2-5 | TRBV9 | few | 16 | CASSVGASGGQETQYF | TGTGCCAGCAGCGTAGGGGCTAGCGGGGGCCAAGAGACCCAGTACTTC
TRBD2 | TRBJ2-1 | TRBV2 | . | 16 | CASSEAGLAGGYEQFF | TGTGCCAGCAGTGAAGCCGGGCTAGCGGGAGGCTATGAGCAGTTCTTC
. | TRBJ1-2 | TRBV18 | once | 14 | CASSPREGNYGYTF | TGTGCCAGCTCACCAAGGGAGGGGAACTATGGCTACACCTTC
TRBD2 | TRBJ2-3 | TRBV9 | . | 20 | CASSVEGIRSGISSTDTQYF | TGTGCCAGCAGCGTAGAGGGGATTCGGAGCGGGATATCTAGCACAGATACGCAGTATTTT
. | TRBJ1-4 | TRBV5-1 | few | 13 | CASSRGTDEKLFF | TGCGCCAGCAGCCGGGGGACTGACGAAAAACTGTTTTTT
TRBD2 | TRBJ2-5 | TRBV6-4 | . | 15 | CASRRGSQYQETQYF | TGTGCCAGCCGGCGCGGGAGCCAGTACCAAGAGACCCAGTACTTC
TRBD2 | TRBJ2-1 | TRBV28 | . | 13 | CAATSRPYNEQFF | TGTGCGGCGACTAGCAGACCCTACAATGAGCAGTTCTTC
TRBD2 | TRBJ2-4 | TRBV5-4 | few | 19 | CASSLDPSGRVEAKNIQYF | TGTGCCAGCAGCTTGGATCCTAGCGGGAGAGTAGAAGCCAAAAACATTCAGTACTTC
TRBD2 | TRBJ2-3 | TRBV11-2 | . | 19 | CASSPRSVPSAGEGGTQYF | TGTGCCAGCAGCCCTAGGAGCGTTCCATCAGCGGGGGAGGGGGGGACGCAGTATTTT
TRBD1 | TRBJ2-7 | TRBV4-3 | few | 13 | CASSLGQGSEQYF | TGCGCCAGCAGCCTGGGACAGGGCTCCGAGCAGTACTTC
. | TRBJ2-3 | TRBV7-3 | once | 14 | CASSLRANTDTQYF | TGTGCCAGCAGCTTACGAGCGAACACAGATACGCAGTATTTT
TRBD2 | TRBJ2-5 | TRBV6-5 | . | 15 | CASSYTSGRLETQYF | TGTGCCAGCAGTTACACTAGCGGGAGACTGGAGACCCAGTACTTC
. | TRBJ2-1 | TRBV5-1 | few | 13 | CASSLGDGNEQFF | TGCGCCAGCAGCTTGGGAGATGGCAATGAGCAGTTCTTC
. | TRBJ1-2 | TRBV15 | . | 14 | CATSREAGFYGYTF | TGTGCCACCAGCAGAGAGGCAGGATTCTATGGCTACACCTTC
. | TRBJ1-2 | TRBV2 | few | 14 | CASSDIRGAYGYTF | TGTGCCAGCAGTGATATCCGGGGGGCCTATGGCTACACCTTC
TRBD1 | TRBJ2-1 | TRBV19 | . | 13 | CASSRDRGDEQFF | TGTGCCAGTAGTAGGGACAGGGGCGATGAGCAGTTCTTC
TRBD1 | TRBJ1-2 | TRBV5-4 | few | 14 | CASSLGTGSDGYTF | TGTGCCAGCAGCTTGGGGACAGGGTCGGATGGCTACACCTTC
. | TRBJ1-1 | TRBV25-1 | . | 14 | CASSGGQMNTEAFF | TGTGCCAGCAGTGGGGGGCAAATGAACACTGAAGCTTTCTTT
TRBD1 | TRBJ2-1 | TRBV6-5 | . | 16 | CASSYDPGQGRNEQFF | TGTGCCAGCAGTTACGATCCGGGACAGGGTAGGAATGAGCAGTTCTTC